This TCR beta chain was profiled in a study of blood T cell repertoires in COVID-19. Study summary: Spain, Italy and the United States supplied samples that represented acute and convalescent COVID-19. From T cells, B-cell-depleted T cells, or PBMCs came the material, which was cDNA or gDNA.

The assay was immunoSEQ multiplex PCR, and TCRdb's table has in-frame clones only and misses some. The table records about 210,000 clones, around 85% of them present only once. The CDR3 is made up of 11 amino acids. The V gene's germline CDR1 is MDHEN and CDR2 SYDVKM. V shed 6 bases and J shed 5 bases, with 8 bases lying between them. This chain connects TRBV28 to TRBJ2-7; the D is unclear. The source material was peripheral blood. This receptor was taken from a woman in her 70s with acute or convalescent COVID-19. In nucleotides, the CDR3 is TGTGCCAGCAGAATATTCGACGAGCAGTACTTC. Translation gives CASRIFDEQYF.